This TCR beta chain was sequenced for a study of beta chain features in type 1 diabetes. General study findings and limits: Shortening that was moderate but significant affected the TCRB CDR3s of Type 1 diabetes patients in all four CD4+ subsets.

This clone was counted a few times. Its antigen is undetermined. Every isolated RNA sample was fully reverse transcribed, so sequencing captured expressed TCRB transcripts. The assay was immunoSEQ multiplex PCR, and TCRdb's table has in-frame clones only and misses some. The table lists under 800,000 clones, roughly 16% of them singletons. V lost 10 bases to trimming and J lost 1 base, with 16 bases between them. Germline CDR1 MDHEN, CDR2 SYDVKM. The CDR3 covers 14 residues. Source material: naive CD4+ T cells from blood. The sequence was collected from a man aged 18-30 years in good health. The chain carries TRBV28 and TRBJ1-2, with D possibly TRBD1 on 6 matching bases. The CDR3 reads CAIPRGRFNYGYTF. The CDR3, as DNA: TGTGCCATCCCACGGGGGCGATTTAACTATGGCTACACCTTC.